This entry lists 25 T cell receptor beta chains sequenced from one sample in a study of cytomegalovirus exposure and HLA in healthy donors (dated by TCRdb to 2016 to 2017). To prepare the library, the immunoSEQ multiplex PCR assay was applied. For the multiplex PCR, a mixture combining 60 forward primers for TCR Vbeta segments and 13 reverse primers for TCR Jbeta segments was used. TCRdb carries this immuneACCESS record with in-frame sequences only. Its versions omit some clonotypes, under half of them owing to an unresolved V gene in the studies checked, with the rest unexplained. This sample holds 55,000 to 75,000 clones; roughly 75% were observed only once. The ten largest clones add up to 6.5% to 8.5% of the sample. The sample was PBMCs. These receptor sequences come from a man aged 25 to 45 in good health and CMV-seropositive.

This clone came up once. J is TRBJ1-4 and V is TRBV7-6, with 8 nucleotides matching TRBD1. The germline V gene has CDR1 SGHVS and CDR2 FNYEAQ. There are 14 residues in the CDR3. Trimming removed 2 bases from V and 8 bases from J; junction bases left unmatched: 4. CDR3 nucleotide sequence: TGTGCCAGCAGCTTATCACAGGGGGGAGAAAAACTGTTTTTT. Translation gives CASSLSQGGEKLFF.

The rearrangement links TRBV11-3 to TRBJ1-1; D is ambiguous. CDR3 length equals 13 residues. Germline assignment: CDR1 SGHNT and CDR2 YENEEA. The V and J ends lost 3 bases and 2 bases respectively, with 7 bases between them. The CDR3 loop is CASSLYPNTEAFF. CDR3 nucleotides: TGTGCCAGCAGCTTGTATCCTAACACTGAAGCTTTCTTT.

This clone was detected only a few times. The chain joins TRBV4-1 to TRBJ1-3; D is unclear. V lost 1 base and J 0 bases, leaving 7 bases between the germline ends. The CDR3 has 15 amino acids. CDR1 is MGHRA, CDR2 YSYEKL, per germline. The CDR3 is CASSQAGTSGNTIYF. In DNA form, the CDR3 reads TGCGCCAGCAGCCAAGCAGGAACCTCTGGAAACACCATATATTTT.

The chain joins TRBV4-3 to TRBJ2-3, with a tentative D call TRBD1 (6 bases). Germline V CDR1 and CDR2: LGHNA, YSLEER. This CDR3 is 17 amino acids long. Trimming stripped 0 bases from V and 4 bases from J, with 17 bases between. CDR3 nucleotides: TGCGCCAGCAGCCAAGATCTGGACAGCCTGGGGGCAGATACGCAGTATTTT. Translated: CASSQDLDSLGADTQYF.

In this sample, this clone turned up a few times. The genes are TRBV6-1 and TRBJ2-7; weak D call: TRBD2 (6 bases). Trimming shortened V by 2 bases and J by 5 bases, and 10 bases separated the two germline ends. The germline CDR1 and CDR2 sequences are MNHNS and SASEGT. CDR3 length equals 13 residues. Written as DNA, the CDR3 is TGTGCCAGCAGTGAAATGGGGGGACACGAGCAGTACTTC. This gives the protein CASSEMGGHEQYF.

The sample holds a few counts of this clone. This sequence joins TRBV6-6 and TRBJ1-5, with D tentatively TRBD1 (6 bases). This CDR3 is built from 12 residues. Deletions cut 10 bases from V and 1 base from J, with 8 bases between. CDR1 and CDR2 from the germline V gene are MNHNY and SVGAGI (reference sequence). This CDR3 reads CATQGSNQPQHF. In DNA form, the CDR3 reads TGTGCCACCCAGGGGAGCAATCAGCCCCAGCATTTT.

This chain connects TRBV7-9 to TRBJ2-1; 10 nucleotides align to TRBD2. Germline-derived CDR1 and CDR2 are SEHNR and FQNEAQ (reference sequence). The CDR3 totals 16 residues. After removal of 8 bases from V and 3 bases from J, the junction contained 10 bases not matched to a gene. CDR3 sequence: CASRSQTSGNYNEQFF. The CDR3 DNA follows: TGTGCCAGCCGCTCCCAAACTAGCGGGAACTACAATGAGCAGTTCTTC.

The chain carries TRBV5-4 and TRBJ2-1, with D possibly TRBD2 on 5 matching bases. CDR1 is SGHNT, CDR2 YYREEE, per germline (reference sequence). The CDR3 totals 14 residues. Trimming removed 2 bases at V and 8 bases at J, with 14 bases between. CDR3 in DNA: TGTGCCAGCAGCTTACTAATCGAGGGTCATGAGCAGTTCTTC. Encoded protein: CASSLLIEGHEQFF.

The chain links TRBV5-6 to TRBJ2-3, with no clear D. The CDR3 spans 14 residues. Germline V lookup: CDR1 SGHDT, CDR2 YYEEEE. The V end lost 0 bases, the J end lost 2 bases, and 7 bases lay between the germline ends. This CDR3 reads CASSLGVYTDTQYF. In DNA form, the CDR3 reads TGTGCCAGCAGCTTGGGCGTCTACACAGATACGCAGTATTTT.

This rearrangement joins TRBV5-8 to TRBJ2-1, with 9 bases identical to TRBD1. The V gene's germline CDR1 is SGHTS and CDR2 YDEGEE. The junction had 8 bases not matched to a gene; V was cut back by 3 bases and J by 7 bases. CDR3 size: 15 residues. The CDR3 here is CASSWGQGMRNEQFF. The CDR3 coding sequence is TGTGCCAGCAGCTGGGGACAGGGTATGCGGAATGAGCAGTTCTTC.

The CDR3 DNA is TGTGCCAGCAGTTTGGGATTGCGACAGGTCTATGGCTACACCTTC. Its translation is CASSLGLRQVYGYTF. The chain is built from TRBV28 and TRBJ1-2; D perhaps matches TRBD1 (6 bases). Germline lookup yields CDR1 MDHEN and CDR2 SYDVKM. This CDR3 has 15 residues. The V and J ends lost 3 bases and 4 bases respectively, with 15 bases between them.

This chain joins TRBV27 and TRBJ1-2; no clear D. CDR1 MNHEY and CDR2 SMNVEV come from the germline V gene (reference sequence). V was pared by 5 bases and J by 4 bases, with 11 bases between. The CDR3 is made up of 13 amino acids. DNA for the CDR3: TGTGCCAGCAGTCTCTCCGGGGTCTATGGCTACACCTTC. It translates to CASSLSGVYGYTF.

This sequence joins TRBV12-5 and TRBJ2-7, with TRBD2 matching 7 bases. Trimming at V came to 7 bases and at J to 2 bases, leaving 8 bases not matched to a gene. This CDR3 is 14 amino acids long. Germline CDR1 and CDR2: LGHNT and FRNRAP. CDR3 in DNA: TGTGCTAGTGCCCCCGGGAGGCCGCCCTACGAGCAGTACTTC. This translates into CASAPGRPPYEQYF.

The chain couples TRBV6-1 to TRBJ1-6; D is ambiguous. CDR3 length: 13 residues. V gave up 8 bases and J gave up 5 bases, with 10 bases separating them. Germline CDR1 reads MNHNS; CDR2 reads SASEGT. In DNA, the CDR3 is TGTGCCAGCGTCGGGGTTAATAATTCACCCCTCCACTTT. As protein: CASVGVNNSPLHF.

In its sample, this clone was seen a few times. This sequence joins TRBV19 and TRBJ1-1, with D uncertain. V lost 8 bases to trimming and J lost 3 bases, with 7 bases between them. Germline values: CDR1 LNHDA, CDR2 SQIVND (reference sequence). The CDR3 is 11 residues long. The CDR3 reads CASAGYTEAFF. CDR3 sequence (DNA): TGTGCCAGTGCGGGGTACACTGAAGCTTTCTTT.

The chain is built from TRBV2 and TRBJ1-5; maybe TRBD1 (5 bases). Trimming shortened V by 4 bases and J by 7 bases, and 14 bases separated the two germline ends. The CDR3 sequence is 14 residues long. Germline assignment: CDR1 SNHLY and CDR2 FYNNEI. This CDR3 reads CASSGGRAGQPQHF. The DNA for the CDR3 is TGTGCCAGCAGTGGGGGCAGGGCAGGCCAGCCCCAGCATTTT.

CDR3 coding DNA: TGCAGCGTTGAAGCCACAGGGGACGCCTGGATCTACGAGCAGTACTTC. This sequence encodes CSVEATGDAWIYEQYF. This rearrangement joins TRBV29-1 to TRBJ2-7; TRBD1 agrees at 7 bases. The ends lost 1 base at V and 3 bases at J; junction bases unmatched: 12. This CDR3 spans 16 amino acids. Germline loops: CDR1 SQVTM, CDR2 ANQGSEA.

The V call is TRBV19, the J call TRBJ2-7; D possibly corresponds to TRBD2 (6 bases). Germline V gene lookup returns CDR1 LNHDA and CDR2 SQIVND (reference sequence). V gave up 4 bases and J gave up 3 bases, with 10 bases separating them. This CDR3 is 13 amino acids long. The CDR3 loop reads CASSRGGDYEQYF. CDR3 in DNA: TGTGCCAGTAGTAGGGGCGGGGACTACGAGCAGTACTTC.

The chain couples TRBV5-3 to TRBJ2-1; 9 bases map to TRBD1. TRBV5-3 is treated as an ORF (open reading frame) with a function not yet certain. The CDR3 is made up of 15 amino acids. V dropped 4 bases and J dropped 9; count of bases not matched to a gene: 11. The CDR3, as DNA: TGTGCCAGAAGCCCCGGGACAGGGTTTCGGGGTGAGCAGTTCTTC. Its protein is CARSPGTGFRGEQFF.

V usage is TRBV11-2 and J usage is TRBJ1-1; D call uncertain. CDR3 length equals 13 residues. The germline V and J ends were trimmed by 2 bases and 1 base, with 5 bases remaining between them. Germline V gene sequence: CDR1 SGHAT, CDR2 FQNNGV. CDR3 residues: CASSLQQNTEAFF. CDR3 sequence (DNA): TGTGCCAGCAGCTTACAACAGAACACTGAAGCTTTCTTT. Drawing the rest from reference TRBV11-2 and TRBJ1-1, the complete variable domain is EAGVAQSPRYKIIEKRQSVAFWCNPISGHATLYWYQQILGQGPKLLIQFQNNGVVDDSQLPKDRFSAERLKGVDSTLKIQPAKLEDSAVYLCASSLQQNTEAFFGQGTRLTVV.

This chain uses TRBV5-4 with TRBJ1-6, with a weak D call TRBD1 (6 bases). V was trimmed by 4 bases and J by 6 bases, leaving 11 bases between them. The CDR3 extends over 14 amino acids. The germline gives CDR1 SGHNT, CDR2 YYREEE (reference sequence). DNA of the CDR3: TGTGCCAGCAGCCCCCCGGACAGTAATTCACCCCTCCACTTT. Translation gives CASSPPDSNSPLHF.

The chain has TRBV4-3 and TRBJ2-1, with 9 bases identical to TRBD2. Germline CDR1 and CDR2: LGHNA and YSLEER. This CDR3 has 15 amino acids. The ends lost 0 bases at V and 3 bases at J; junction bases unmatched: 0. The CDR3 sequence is CASSQERGGYNEQFF. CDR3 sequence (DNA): TGCGCCAGCAGCCAAGAGCGGGGGGGCTACAATGAGCAGTTCTTC.

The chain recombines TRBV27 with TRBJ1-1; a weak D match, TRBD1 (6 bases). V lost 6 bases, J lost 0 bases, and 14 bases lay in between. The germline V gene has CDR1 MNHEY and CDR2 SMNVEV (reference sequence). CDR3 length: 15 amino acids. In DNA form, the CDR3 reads TGTGCCAGCAGGAAACTGGACAGAGTGAACACTGAAGCTTTCTTT. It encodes CASRKLDRVNTEAFF.

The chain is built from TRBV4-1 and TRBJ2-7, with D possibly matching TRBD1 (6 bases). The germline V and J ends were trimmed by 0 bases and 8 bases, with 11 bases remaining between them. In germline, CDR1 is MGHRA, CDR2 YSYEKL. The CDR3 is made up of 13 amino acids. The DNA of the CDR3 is TGCGCCAGCAGCCAAGATCAGGGGTACCAGCAGTACTTC. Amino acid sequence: CASSQDQGYQQYF.

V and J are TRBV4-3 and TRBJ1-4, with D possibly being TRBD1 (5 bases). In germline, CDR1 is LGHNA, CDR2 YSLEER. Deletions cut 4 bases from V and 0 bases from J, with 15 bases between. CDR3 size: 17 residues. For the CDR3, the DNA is TGCGCCAGCAGCCTAGGGACTGTTCCTGCAACTAATGAAAAACTGTTTTTT. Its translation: CASSLGTVPATNEKLFF.